This T cell receptor beta chain was sequenced in a study of cytomegalovirus exposure and HLA in healthy donors. Findings and limits, study-wide: Later analysis associated a missense DCLRE1C variant with TCR beta V- and J-gene trimming. In vitro checks showed that a few CMV-associated chains really do target CMV antigens.

The PCR was carried out with 60 Vbeta primers and 13 Jbeta primers. The repertoire was sequenced with immunoSEQ multiplex PCR; TCRdb's copy has only in-frame clones and lacks some. The table has 150,000 to 200,000 clones, over 80% seen once; the top ten hold approximately 1.6%. Remarks on this clone: Its specificity is unknown.

With 0 bases removed from V and 0 bases from J, the gap between germline ends came to 15 bases. This CDR3 has 17 residues. Looked up from germline, CDR1 is SEHNR and CDR2 is FQNEAQ (reference sequence). The donors, nominally healthy at sampling, likely had unrecorded immune exposures. V is TRBV7-9 and J is TRBJ2-7, with TRBD1 as a possible D gene (6 bases). The receptor's source is a girl aged 10-17 years in good health and CMV-seropositive. Sequencing was performed on PBMCs. CDR3 nucleotides: TGTGCCAGCAGCTTAGCGGGTGGGCAGGGGATCTCCTACGAGCAGTACTTC. Residues: CASSLAGGQGISYEQYF.